The 9 T cell receptor beta chains below all came from one sample that was sequenced in a study of blood T cell repertoires in COVID-19 (dated by TCRdb to 2019 to 2021). Preparation of the library involved the immunoSEQ multiplex PCR assay. TCRdb provides this immuneACCESS table in a form limited to in-frame rearrangements. Some clones are lacking; in checked studies, under half of them reflect an unresolved V gene, and why the rest are absent is not known. This sample gives roughly 290,000 clones in total; around nine tenths of them show up just once. The top ten clones comprise 5.5% to 7% of the sample. Sequencing was done on a sample of PBMCs or T cells enriched from blood (not recorded which). The origin of the receptors is a woman aged 40 to 50 who had recovered from COVID-19.

The CDR3 DNA reads as TGTGCCAGTAGTATGAGGATAGAAGGCAATCAGCCCCAGCATTTT. It is translated as CASSMRIEGNQPQHF. The chain employs TRBV19 and TRBJ1-5; D gene uncertain. Trimming shortened V by 3 bases and J by 2 bases, and 11 bases separated the two germline ends. The CDR3 covers 15 residues. Germline loops: CDR1 LNHDA, CDR2 SQIVND (reference sequence).

DNA for the CDR3: TGCGCCAGCAGCCACGCTAGCGGGAGTAGGGACGAGCAGTACTTC. Its protein is CASSHASGSRDEQYF. V usage is TRBV4-3 and J usage is TRBJ2-7, with 10 bases fitting TRBD2. This CDR3 has 15 residues. V dropped 3 bases and J dropped 5; count of bases not matched to a gene: 7. Germline assignment: CDR1 LGHNA and CDR2 YSLEER.

The V and J genes are TRBV9 and TRBJ2-3, with 7 bases aligning to TRBD2. V gave up 0 bases and J gave up 5 bases; unmatched junction bases: 6. The germline CDR1 and CDR2 sequences are SGDLS and YYNGEE. This CDR3 region has 15 residues. CDR3 nucleotides: TGTGCCAGCAGCGTAGAGCGGGAAAGGGGAGATACGCAGTATTTT. Protein: CASSVERERGDTQYF.

This chain uses TRBV29-1 with TRBJ2-1; 9 bases map to TRBD1. Trimming cost V 5 bases and J 4 bases; bases outside gene matches: 9. This CDR3 is 15 amino acids long. Germline lookup yields CDR1 SQVTM and CDR2 ANQGSEA. DNA of the CDR3: TGCAGCGTTTCCGGGGGACAGGGCAATTACAATGAGCAGTTCTTC. This translates into CSVSGGQGNYNEQFF.

This clone occurred a few times. This chain joins TRBV19 and TRBJ2-4, with TRBD2 as a possible D gene (5 bases). CDR3 size: 14 residues. V lost 8 bases to trimming and J lost 2 bases, with 13 bases between them. Germline V CDR1 and CDR2: LNHDA, SQIVND (reference sequence). The CDR3, as DNA: TGTGCCAGTTCGGAACGGGAAACCAAAAACATTCAGTACTTC. The encoded protein is CASSERETKNIQYF. The whole variable domain, remainder taken from reference TRBV19 and TRBJ2-4, is DGGITQSPKYLFRKEGQNVTLSCEQNLNHDAMYWYRQDPGQGLRLIYYSQIVNDFQKGDIAEGYSVSREKKESFPLTVTSAQKNPTAFYLCASSERETKNIQYFGAGTRLSVL.

V usage is TRBV3-1 (or the pseudogene TRBV3-2) and J usage is TRBJ2-1, with D possibly matching TRBD1 (5 bases). V gave up 6 bases and J gave up 9 bases, with 18 bases separating them. Germline V gives CDR1 LGHDT, CDR2 YNNKEL (reference sequence). This CDR3 has 14 amino acids. This CDR3 reads CASSLQGILTEQFF. In DNA, the CDR3 is TGTGCCAGCAGTTTGCAGGGTATCCTGACTGAGCAGTTCTTC.

CDR3 bases: TGTGCCAGCAGTTTAATTGCCCTAGCGGGAACAGGCAAAAACATTCAGTACTTC. Protein: CASSLIALAGTGKNIQYF. This chain links TRBV28 with TRBJ2-4, with 9 bases that match TRBD2. The CDR3 consists of 18 residues. V dropped 2 bases and J dropped 3; count of bases not matched to a gene: 11. The germline CDR1 and CDR2 sequences are MDHEN and SYDVKM.

The V and J genes are TRBV28 and TRBJ2-2; a weak D match, TRBD1 (6 bases). The CDR3 is 15 residues long. Germline-derived CDR1 and CDR2 are MDHEN and SYDVKM. The V end was cut by 1 base, the J end by 4 bases, with 10 bases between. This CDR3 reads CASSLSRQATGELFF. The CDR3 region has the DNA TGTGCCAGCAGTTTATCCCGACAGGCCACCGGGGAGCTGTTTTTT.

The rearrangement joins TRBV9 to TRBJ2-7; 11 bases line up with TRBD1. Germline values: CDR1 SGDLS, CDR2 YYNGEE. V trimming: 0 bases; J trimming: 4 bases; junction bases outside the gene matches: 0. The CDR3 runs 14 residues. CDR3 bases: TGTGCCAGCAGCGTAGGGGACAGGGGGTACGAGCAGTACTTC. Protein: CASSVGDRGYEQYF.